This paragraph reports one T cell receptor beta chain. Germline V lookup: CDR1 KGHDR, CDR2 SFDVKD. This CDR3 region has 16 residues. Trimming at V came to 2 bases and at J to 8 bases, leaving 10 bases not matched to a gene. The data stem from a study of blood T cell repertoires in COVID-19. The wider study: There were acute and convalescent COVID-19 samples, and they came from the United States, Italy and Spain. Sources were T cells, B-cell-depleted T cells, or PBMCs; the material itself was cDNA or gDNA.

The method was immunoSEQ multiplex PCR; TCRdb's version includes in-frame clones alone and lacks a portion of them. The sample consists of approximately 98,000 clones, approximately 70% of them appearing once. The J gene is TRBJ1-4, the V gene TRBV24-1, with 7 bases that match TRBD1. This TCR came from a middle-aged woman with acute or convalescent COVID-19. The sample comprised peripheral blood. The CDR3 DNA sequence: TGTGCCACCAGTGATTCTCGAAGACAGGGAGGAGAAAAACTGTTTTTT. It codes for CATSDSRRQGGEKLFF.